This TCR beta chain was found in a study of T-cell reconstitution after alpha-beta-depleted transplantation in children. The germline gives CDR1 SGHAT, CDR2 FQDESV (reference sequence). The CDR3 has 18 amino acids. Germline trimming cut 4 bases from V and 0 bases from J; bases unmatched to any gene: 13. Unique molecular identifiers were used to barcode this TCRbeta library. TCRdb used MiXCR to reprocess the PCR reads, holding one entry per CDR3 protein. The sample holds a few hundred thousand distinct CDR3 sequences; around 9.1% are singletons and the top ten take 7.5%. The sample in question was PBMCs, obtained before TCRalphabeta/CD19-depleted stem cell transplant. This receptor was identified in a boy in the first two years of life with acute myeloid leukemia, due to receive a stem cell transplant. V gene TRBV11-1 combines with J gene TRBJ2-7; 9 nucleotides agree with TRBD1. DNA for the CDR3: TGTGCCAGCAGCTCCCAACGGGACAGGGAAAAGGTCTCCTACGAGCAGTACTTC. It specifies CASSSQRDREKVSYEQYF.